This entry lists 26 T cell receptor beta chains sequenced from one sample in a study of identical twins. TCRdb independently ran MiXCR on the 5' RACE reads; one entry per CDR3 protein. The data show some 600,000 distinct CDR3 sequences, roughly 6.6% seen once. This sample was also put to use in a study of yellow fever vaccine responses in identical twins.

Sequencing used PBMCs. The source is a woman aged 18-29 years in good health.

This chain links TRBV27 with TRBJ1-4; TRBD1 matches 7 bases. Germline V gene lookup returns CDR1 MNHEY and CDR2 SMNVEV (reference sequence). CDR3 length equals 19 residues. Trimming took 1 base from V and 3 from J; bases not matched to a gene: 14. For the CDR3, the DNA is TGTGCCAGCAGTTTATTCTTTGGAACAGGGGAGGCGGCTAATGAAAAACTGTTTTTT. Its translation is CASSLFFGTGEAANEKLFF.

This clonotype has only a few counts. The V and J genes are TRBV3-1 and TRBJ2-7, with D possibly TRBD2 on 5 matching bases. Germline V CDR1 and CDR2: LGHDT, YNNKEL (reference sequence). The V end was cut by 1 base, the J end by 1 base, with 8 bases between. The CDR3 sequence is 14 residues long. The CDR3 DNA sequence: TGTGCCAGCAGCCAAGCGGGATATTCCTACGAGCAGTACTTC. Amino acids: CASSQAGYSYEQYF.

Only a few counts were recorded for this clonotype. The chain combines TRBV11-2 with TRBJ2-1, with D possibly matching TRBD2 (7 bases). Germline V gene data show CDR1 as SGHAT and CDR2 as FQNNGV. Deletions cut 5 bases from V and 7 bases from J, with 24 bases between. CDR3 length: 17 residues. The CDR3, as DNA: TGTGCCAGCAGCCCCGGTCGGGCGGGGGCGACAACGAATGAGCAGTTCTTC. Its translation: CASSPGRAGATTNEQFF.

This clonotype was counted at least ten times. The chain links TRBV3-1 to TRBJ1-1, with 7 bases matching TRBD1. The CDR3 sequence is 13 residues long. CDR1 is LGHDT and CDR2 is YNNKEL in the germline V gene (reference sequence). The V and J ends lost 3 bases and 6 bases, in that order; junction bases with no gene match: 4. This CDR3 reads CASSHGDRAEAFF. Written as DNA, the CDR3 is TGTGCCAGCAGCCACGGGGACAGAGCTGAAGCTTTCTTT.

CDR3 in DNA: TGCAGCGTTGAATGGGGCCTGGAGCAGTATTTT. Amino acid sequence: CSVEWGLEQYF. The chain carries TRBV29-1 and TRBJ2-3; perhaps TRBD1 as D (5 bases). The germline V gene has CDR1 SQVTM and CDR2 ANQGSEA. With 2 bases removed from V and 11 bases from J, the gap between germline ends came to 11 bases. This CDR3 has 11 residues.

This chain connects TRBV5-5 to TRBJ2-3, with TRBD1 matching 10 bases. This CDR3 is built from 15 residues. The V gene's germline CDR1 is SGHKS and CDR2 YYEKEE (reference sequence). The V and J ends lost 2 bases and 3 bases, in that order; junction bases with no gene match: 3. CDR3 sequence reads: CASSLGTGVTDTQYF. DNA of the CDR3: TGTGCCAGCAGCTTAGGGACAGGGGTTACAGATACGCAGTATTTT.

This chain joins TRBV11-2 and TRBJ2-3, with D unresolved. Germline loops: CDR1 SGHAT, CDR2 FQNNGV. Trimming pared 5 bases from V and 0 bases from J, leaving 15 bases between. This CDR3 is 16 amino acids long. Here the CDR3 reads CASSRYLSSSTDTQYF. The CDR3 coding sequence is TGTGCCAGCAGCCGTTACTTATCGTCTAGCACAGATACGCAGTATTTT.

The rearrangement joins TRBV4-1 to TRBJ2-2, with D perhaps assigned TRBD1 or TRBD2 (5 bases each). The CDR3 contains 16 residues. Between the trimmed V and J ends, which lost 2 bases and 4 bases, there was a span of 14 bases. The V gene's germline CDR1 is MGHRA and CDR2 YSYEKL. CDR3 residues: CASSQIPTRGTGELFF. The CDR3 DNA follows: TGCGCCAGCAGCCAAATCCCAACTAGGGGCACCGGGGAGCTGTTTTTT.

This clonotype was seen more than once but under ten times. The V and J genes are TRBV5-8 and TRBJ2-6; D is perhaps TRBD1 (6 bases). Trimming took off 5 bases at V and 3 bases at J, with 15 bases between the two ends. CDR1 is SGHTS and CDR2 is YDEGEE in the germline V gene. CDR3 size: 16 residues. CDR3 protein: CASRIRTGLGANVLTF. As DNA, the CDR3 is TGTGCCAGCAGAATAAGAACAGGGCTTGGGGCCAACGTCCTGACTTTC.

There are a few counts of this clonotype. The chain is built from TRBV11-2 and TRBJ2-2, with 9 bases identical to TRBD1. Per germline, CDR1 SGHAT and CDR2 FQNNGV. This CDR3 comprises 15 residues. V was pared by 5 bases and J by 7 bases, with 8 bases of the junction left unmatched. CDR3 in amino acids: CASSPRDRVLGELFF. For the CDR3, the DNA is TGTGCCAGCAGCCCCCGGGACAGGGTGCTCGGGGAGCTGTTTTTT.

V and J are TRBV10-3 and TRBJ2-7, with TRBD2 matching over 7 bases. Germline CDR1 ENHRY, CDR2 SYGVKD. The V gene end was trimmed by 10 bases and the J gene end by 5 bases; junction bases not matched to a gene: 17. This CDR3 has 15 residues. This chain's CDR3 is CATLSPGRDADEQYF. CDR3 DNA: TGTGCCACCCTCAGCCCTGGGAGGGATGCGGACGAGCAGTACTTC.

This clonotype came up many times. The J gene is TRBJ1-1, the V gene TRBV10-3; D is ambiguous. V gave up 5 bases and J gave up 0 bases, with 16 bases separating them. CDR3 length: 16 residues. Germline V lookup: CDR1 ENHRY, CDR2 SYGVKD. CDR3 sequence (DNA): TGTGCCATCAGTATTCAGGAGGCATCAATGAACACTGAAGCTTTCTTT. It translates to CAISIQEASMNTEAFF.

This clonotype was counted only a few times. The chain couples TRBV14 to TRBJ2-2; 11 bases fit TRBD2. The CDR3 loop spans 19 amino acids. Germline trimming cut 7 bases from V and 1 base from J; bases unmatched to any gene: 14. Germline CDR1 and CDR2: SGHDN and FVKESK. This chain's CDR3 is CASTLTPGLAAKNTGELFF. In DNA form, the CDR3 reads TGTGCCAGCACCCTCACACCGGGACTAGCGGCCAAGAACACCGGGGAGCTGTTTTTT. Filled out from reference TRBV14 and TRBJ2-2, the complete variable domain reads EAGVTQFPSHSVIEKGQTVTLRCDPISGHDNLYWYRRVMGKEIKFLLHFVKESKQDESGMPNNRFLAERTGGTYSTLKVQPAELEDSGVYFCASTLTPGLAAKNTGELFFGEGSRLTVL.

This sequence joins TRBV5-1 and TRBJ2-3; TRBD2 aligns across 9 bases. Trimming at V came to 2 bases and at J to 7 bases, leaving 14 bases not matched to a gene. The CDR3 has 17 residues. The germline V gene has CDR1 SGHRS and CDR2 YFSETQ. The CDR3 loop is CASSLSSGSGGQYTQYF. CDR3 coding DNA: TGCGCCAGCAGCTTAAGTTCGGGGAGCGGGGGGCAGTATACGCAGTATTTT.

This clonotype was counted a few times. The chain recombines TRBV2 with TRBJ2-7; no firm D call. The germline V gene has CDR1 SNHLY and CDR2 FYNNEI. The CDR3 is 12 amino acids. The ends were cut back, 4 bases at V and 4 bases at J, with 8 bases in the middle. The CDR3 bases are TGTGCCAGCAGTGGGGCGACGTACGAGCAGTACGTC. Protein: CASSGATYEQYV.

This clonotype was seen at least ten times. This chain joins TRBV10-3 and TRBJ1-4, with a tentative D call TRBD1 (5 bases). Germline V gene sequence: CDR1 ENHRY, CDR2 SYGVKD. The CDR3 length is 14 residues. V was shortened by 4 bases and J by 5 bases, with 11 bases between the two germline ends. CDR3 coding DNA: TGTGCCATCAGTGGCGGAGGGGTGAATGAAAAACTGTTTTTT. It translates to CAISGGGVNEKLFF.

The table lists this clonotype with a few counts. This chain joins TRBV10-3 and TRBJ2-5, with 14 nucleotides matching TRBD2. Germline CDR1 ENHRY, CDR2 SYGVKD. This CDR3 has 17 residues. J gave up 2 bases and V 10 bases, and 12 bases lay outside the gene matches. CDR3 DNA: TGTGCCACCCTGGGACTAGCGGGGGCCGGATCTCAAGAGACCCAGTACTTC. Protein: CATLGLAGAGSQETQYF.

Of note for this clonotype: An end of the junction differs from the germline gene, which may be a read error. The chain employs TRBV29-1 and TRBJ2-1, with TRBD2 matching over 8 bases. The CDR3 extends over 16 amino acids. The germline CDR1 and CDR2 sequences are SQVTM and ANQGSEA. The CDR3 here is CSVGTGGRISYNEQLF. Here the CDR3 DNA reads TGCAGCGTCGGTACTGGCGGGAGGATCTCCTACAATGAGCAGCTCTTC.

This clonotype was counted only a few times. The chain employs TRBV4-1 and TRBJ1-5; D is ambiguous. V was cut by 0 bases and J by 7 bases, with 13 bases left in between. Germline CDR1 is MGHRA and CDR2 is YSYEKL. This CDR3 contains 15 residues. In DNA, the CDR3 is TGCGCCAGCAGCCAAGATCAAGGGTCGAGGCAGCCCCAGCATTTT. Translating it yields CASSQDQGSRQPQHF.

The chain combines TRBV7-9 with TRBJ2-7, with 10 bases that match TRBD2. V trimming: 0 bases; J trimming: 1 base; junction bases outside the gene matches: 0. From germline, CDR1 is SEHNR and CDR2 FQNEAQ (reference sequence). CDR3 size: 15 residues. CDR3 bases: TGTGCCAGCAGCTTAGCTAGCGGGAGGTCCTACGAGCAGTACTTC. Translation gives CASSLASGRSYEQYF.

The gene calls are TRBV14 and TRBJ2-3, with 7 nucleotides matching TRBD2. Trimming took 0 bases from V and 4 from J; bases not matched to a gene: 1. The length of the CDR3 is 14 residues. Germline loops: CDR1 SGHDN, CDR2 FVKESK. In DNA form, the CDR3 reads TGTGCCAGCAGCCAAGAGGCGGGAGCAGATACGCAGTATTTT. Encoded protein: CASSQEAGADTQYF.

This clonotype was recorded a few times. The V gene is TRBV5-1, the J gene TRBJ2-7; a weak D match, TRBD2 (6 bases). The ends were cut back, 4 bases at V and 4 bases at J, with 21 bases in the middle. The CDR3 has 16 residues. CDR1 SGHRS and CDR2 YFSETQ come from the germline V gene. The CDR3 DNA follows: TGCGCCAGCAGCCTGAATGGGGGGAGCGCAGTGTACGAGCAGTACTTC. It specifies CASSLNGGSAVYEQYF.

The DNA for the CDR3 is TGTGCCAGCAGACAAAGCGGATACAGCACAGATACGCAGTATTTT. This encodes CASRQSGYSTDTQYF. The chain recombines TRBV7-9 with TRBJ2-3; D is possibly TRBD2 (5 bases). CDR1 is SEHNR, CDR2 FQNEAQ, per germline (reference sequence). V dropped 6 bases and J dropped 0 bases, with 13 bases sitting between them. The CDR3 runs 15 residues. The variable domain in full, completed from reference TRBV7-9 and TRBJ2-3, reads DTGVSQNPRHKITKRGQNVTFRCDPISEHNRLYWYRQTLGQGPEFLTYFQNEAQLEKSRLLSDRFSAERPKGSFSTLEIQRTEQGDSAMYLCASRQSGYSTDTQYFGPGTRLTVL.

CDR3 in amino acids: CASLSARGNQPQHF. DNA for the CDR3: TGTGCCAGCCTATCGGCACGAGGCAATCAGCCCCAGCATTTT. This rearrangement joins TRBV28 to TRBJ1-5; no clear D gene. Trimming left V 8 bases short and J 2 bases short, with 13 bases between. The CDR3 is 14 residues long. CDR1 is MDHEN and CDR2 is SYDVKM in the germline V gene.

Only a few counts were recorded for this clonotype. This rearrangement joins TRBV12-3 or TRBV12-4 to TRBJ1-2, with a weak D call TRBD1 (5 bases). This CDR3 is 13 amino acids long. Trimming stripped 4 bases from V and 6 bases from J, with 12 bases between. The CDR3 DNA reads TGTGCCAGCAGTTCCGTCCCGGGACATGGCTACACCTTC. Amino acid sequence: CASSSVPGHGYTF.

This clonotype turned up a few times. This chain links TRBV6-5 with TRBJ1-5, with no clear D. CDR1 is MNHEY, CDR2 SVGAGI, per germline. CDR3 length equals 16 residues. V was pared by 0 bases and J by 0 bases, with 9 bases between. The CDR3: CASSYSTLYSNQPQHF. The CDR3, as DNA: TGTGCCAGCAGTTACTCCACACTTTATAGCAATCAGCCCCAGCATTTT.